Presented here are 9 T cell receptor beta chains from one specimen sequenced in a study of shared clonotypes between healthy human individuals. Produced via immunoSEQ multiplex PCR; TCRdb's table is partial and in-frame only. The sample contains roughly 720,000 clones, less than 95% of which appear only once. Material: memory CD8+ T cells from PBMCs. Specified subset: CD45RO+ cells pooled with CCR7-negative TemRA cells. These receptor sequences come from a man younger than 30 in good health. Some clones in this sample may be carry-over from other donors' samples.

This rearrangement joins TRBV7-3 to TRBJ2-1, with 9 bases aligning to TRBD1. Losses at the gene ends were 2 bases for V and 5 bases for J; bases not matched to a gene: 1. Germline V gene data show CDR1 as SGHTA and CDR2 as FQGTGA. This CDR3 spans 14 amino acids. The CDR3 is CASSLGTGNNEQFF. The CDR3 nucleotides are TGTGCCAGCAGCTTAGGGACAGGGAACAATGAGCAGTTCTTC. The variable domain in full, completed from reference TRBV7-3 and TRBJ2-1, reads GAGVSQTPSNKVTEKGKYVELRCDPISGHTALYWYRQSLGQGPEFLIYFQGTGAADDSGLPNDRFFAVRPEGSVSTLKIQRTERGDSAVYLCASSLGTGNNEQFFGPGTRLTVL.

The rearrangement uses TRBV2 and TRBJ1-1; D is unclear. V lost 3 bases and J 5 bases, leaving 16 bases between the germline ends. The CDR3 runs 15 residues. Germline V gene sequence: CDR1 SNHLY, CDR2 FYNNEI. CDR3 residues: CASSEVVGEGTEAFF. DNA for the CDR3: TGTGCCAGCAGTGAGGTAGTGGGAGAGGGTACTGAAGCTTTCTTT.

CDR3 DNA: TGTGCCATCGGTGGGGGACGGAAAAACATTCAGTACTTC. Protein product: CAIGGGRKNIQYF. V gene TRBV15 combines with J gene TRBJ2-4; D possibly uses TRBD1 or TRBD2 (5 bases each). The V gene lost 10 bases and the J gene lost 4 bases, with 14 bases spanning the gap. The CDR3 totals 13 residues. CDR1 LNHNV and CDR2 YYDKDF come from the germline V gene (reference sequence).

CDR3 DNA: TGTGCCAGCAGCGTAAACCCCACTACGAGGGAAGACACAGATACGCAGTATTTT. Its translation: CASSVNPTTREDTDTQYF. This chain links TRBV9 with TRBJ2-3; maybe TRBD2 (5 bases). Germline V gives CDR1 SGDLS, CDR2 YYNGEE. Deletions cut 1 base from V and 2 bases from J, with 20 bases between. The CDR3 has 18 amino acids.

The V call is TRBV19, the J call TRBJ2-1; perhaps D is TRBD1 or TRBD2 (5 bases each). Trimming took off 0 bases at V and 8 bases at J, with 14 bases between the two ends. The germline V gene has CDR1 LNHDA and CDR2 SQIVND (reference sequence). The length of the CDR3 is 15 residues. The CDR3 DNA sequence: TGTGCCAGTAGTATAGATCAGGGCGTGGGGGATGAGCAGTTCTTC. Protein: CASSIDQGVGDEQFF.

The chain combines TRBV7-9 with TRBJ2-7; 7 bases match TRBD1. V lost 2 bases to trimming and J lost 2 bases; unmatched junction nucleotides: 6. CDR1 and CDR2 from the germline V gene are SEHNR and FQNEAQ (reference sequence). The CDR3 loop spans 15 amino acids. CDR3 bases: TGTGCCAGCAGCTTACTCGGGACAGCTACCTACGAGCAGTACTTC. Encoded protein: CASSLLGTATYEQYF.

J is TRBJ2-7 and V is TRBV11-2; possibly TRBD1 or TRBD2 for D (5 bases each). The length of the CDR3 is 17 residues. The germline V and J ends were trimmed by 5 bases and 2 bases, with 22 bases remaining between them. Per germline, CDR1 SGHAT and CDR2 FQNNGV. In DNA form, the CDR3 reads TGTGCCAGCAGCCCTCTCTTCGGCAGGGAGATAACCTACGAGCAGTACTTC. This gives the protein CASSPLFGREITYEQYF.

V is TRBV7-9 and J is TRBJ1-2; a possible D gene is TRBD1 (6 bases). Germline V gene sequence: CDR1 SEHNR, CDR2 FQNEAQ (reference sequence). The V and J ends lost 4 bases and 2 bases respectively, with 20 bases between them. This CDR3 is built from 17 residues. CDR3: CASSSSLPGTINYGYTF. The CDR3 coding sequence is TGTGCCAGCAGCTCCTCCCTACCGGGGACAATAAACTATGGCTACACCTTC.

V is TRBV11-2 and J is TRBJ1-2, with 7 bases identical to TRBD1. CDR1 and CDR2 (germline): SGHAT, FQNNGV. The CDR3 length is 16 residues. V was pared by 5 bases and J by 4 bases, with 13 bases of the junction left unmatched. As DNA, the CDR3 is TGTGCCAGCAGCCTTAGAACAGGGGACTTGATCTATGGCTACACCTTC. Translation: CASSLRTGDLIYGYTF.